Listed here are 10 T cell receptor beta chains from one sample, sequenced in a study of blood T cell repertoires in COVID-19. Data came from immunoSEQ multiplex PCR; TCRdb stores just in-frame clones and leaves some out. The data contain about 220,000 clones, about 79% of them singletons. The sample was peripheral blood. Source of these receptors: a man aged 35-49 years who had recovered from COVID-19.

This chain connects TRBV18 to TRBJ2-1; TRBD2 aligns across 10 bases. Trimming removed 0 bases from V and 4 bases from J; junction bases left unmatched: 9. CDR1 and CDR2 (germline): KGHSH, LQKENI. The CDR3 is 18 residues long. The CDR3 here is CASSPPSGSGRLYNEQFF. CDR3 in DNA: TGTGCCAGCTCACCACCGTCGGGTAGCGGGAGGCTATACAATGAGCAGTTCTTC.

J is TRBJ2-7 and V is TRBV3-1 (or the pseudogene TRBV3-2); D not certain. Trimming removed 2 bases from V and 6 bases from J, with 20 bases in between. This CDR3 spans 16 amino acids. From germline, CDR1 is LGHDT and CDR2 YNNKEL (reference sequence). CDR3 nucleotides: TGTGCCAGCAGCCAACGTGATTCTATAAACCCGGGCGAGCAGTACTTC. It is translated as CASSQRDSINPGEQYF.

J is TRBJ2-1 and V is TRBV6-5; D is undetermined. The CDR3 spans 11 residues. Trimming took 0 bases from V and 15 from J, leaving 9 bases between them. From germline, CDR1 is MNHEY and CDR2 SVGAGI. CDR3 coding DNA: TGTGCCAGCAGTTACTCGAACTCACGGTTCTTC. Its protein is CASSYSNSRFF.

This chain links TRBV9 with TRBJ2-5, with TRBD1 identical over 9 bases. This CDR3 spans 15 amino acids. Germline V CDR1 and CDR2: SGDLS, YYNGEE. The V segment lost 6 bases and the J segment 1 base; nucleotides outside the gene matches: 7. The CDR3 protein is CASTPVTGGQETQYF. In DNA form, the CDR3 reads TGTGCCAGCACCCCCGTGACAGGGGGCCAAGAGACCCAGTACTTC.

This chain links TRBV19 with TRBJ2-2; 7 nucleotides match TRBD1. V gave up 4 bases and J gave up 8 bases; unmatched junction bases: 10. Germline V gives CDR1 LNHDA, CDR2 SQIVND (reference sequence). CDR3 length: 15 residues. Written as DNA, the CDR3 is TGTGCCAGTAGTAGTCCCGGGACAGTCTCTGGGGAGCTGTTTTTT. This translates into CASSSPGTVSGELFF.

Turning to this clone: Additional DNA sequences in this sample encode the identical CDR3. The V call is TRBV2, the J call TRBJ2-3, with unresolved D. CDR3 length: 14 residues. The germline V and J ends were trimmed by 0 bases and 6 bases, with 10 bases remaining between them. Germline-derived CDR1 and CDR2 are SNHLY and FYNNEI. The CDR3 DNA reads TGTGCCAGCAGTGAAGCCGGTGTCGGGGATACGCAGTATTTT. This encodes CASSEAGVGDTQYF.

V gene TRBV20-1 combines with J gene TRBJ2-1; no clear D gene. Trimming removed 3 bases from V and 5 bases from J, with 5 bases in between. Germline loops: CDR1 DFQATT, CDR2 SNEGSKA (reference sequence). CDR3 size: 11 residues. CDR3 in amino acids: CSASEDNEQFF. The CDR3, as DNA: TGCAGTGCTAGCGAGGACAATGAGCAGTTCTTC.

CDR3 sequence (DNA): TGTGCCAGCAGCTTGTTCCTATACGATACGCAGTATTTT. Protein: CASSLFLYDTQYF. The gene calls are TRBV7-2 and TRBJ2-3, with no clear D. Looked up from germline, CDR1 is SGHTA and CDR2 is FQGNSA. The CDR3 has 13 residues. V dropped 3 bases and J dropped 6 bases, with 10 bases sitting between them.

This clone appeared once. V usage is TRBV5-6 and J usage is TRBJ1-1; D call uncertain. Per germline, CDR1 SGHDT and CDR2 YYEEEE. Trimming stripped 4 bases from V and 1 base from J, with 14 bases between. CDR3 size: 15 residues. CDR3 region: CASSRRPLWNTEAFF. The CDR3, as DNA: TGTGCCAGCAGCCGGAGGCCACTCTGGAACACTGAAGCTTTCTTT.

The chain has TRBV27 and TRBJ1-2; D ambiguous. The CDR3 sequence is 10 residues long. The V gene's germline CDR1 is MNHEY and CDR2 SMNVEV (reference sequence). Trimming took off 3 bases at V and 8 bases at J, with 4 bases between the two ends. DNA for the CDR3: TGTGCCAGCAGTTTGCGCGGCTACACCTTC. It encodes CASSLRGYTF.